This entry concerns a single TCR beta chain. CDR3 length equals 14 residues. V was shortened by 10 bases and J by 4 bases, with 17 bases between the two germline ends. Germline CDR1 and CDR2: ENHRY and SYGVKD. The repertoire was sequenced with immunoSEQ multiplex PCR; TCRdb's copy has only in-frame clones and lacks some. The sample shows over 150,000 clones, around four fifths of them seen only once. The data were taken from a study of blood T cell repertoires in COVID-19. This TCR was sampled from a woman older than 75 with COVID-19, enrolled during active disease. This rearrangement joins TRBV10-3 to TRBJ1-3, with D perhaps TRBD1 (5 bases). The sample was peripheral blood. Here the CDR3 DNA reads TGTGCCACTAGAGAACAGGAATCGGGAAACACCATATATTTT. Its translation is CATREQESGNTIYF.